A selection of T cell receptor beta chains follows, all from one sample in a study of cytomegalovirus exposure and HLA in healthy donors. Profiled with immunoSEQ multiplex PCR; TCRdb holds only in-frame clones, not every one. The sample lists roughly 130,000 clones; around 80% were seen once. The sequenced sample was PBMCs. The receptors originated from a human donor in good health. Each CDR3 is given with its conserved first and last residue. Fields, in order: V gene, clone size, CDR3 protein. Only some rows state a clone size, as once, few, many or a class for expanded clones.

TRBV4-2 | NA | CASSHDRRGDQPQHF
TRBV4-1 | NA | CASSQDGATSDTQYF
TRBV6-1 | few | CASMTAGFLGSPLHF
TRBV29-1 | NA | CSVDYRGETQYF
TRBV7-9 | once | CASSSPYLTSYEQYF
TRBV2 | NA | CASSETGRGWEQYF
TRBV15 | NA | CATSRDFRTGAWSNEKLFF
TRBV5-4 | few | CASSLGPTTNQPQHF
TRBV15 | NA | CATSPGLEERETQYF
TRBV25-1 | NA | CASRGQGEDTQYF
TRBV29-1 | NA | CSVIPGESNYGYTF
TRBV28 | few | CASSLQGTEAFF
TRBV7-9 | NA | CASSPGSMYEQYF
TRBV11-1 | NA | CASSSFDMNTEAFF
TRBV7-9 | NA | CASSLTGGETGANVLTF
TRBV2 | NA | CASSALTGPNYGYTF
TRBV15 | NA | CATSRTRAGGVADTQYF
TRBV11-2 | once | CASSWGLARELQYF
TRBV18 | NA | CASSPGQYGYTF
TRBV10-1 | NA | CARTRNAQYF
TRBV5-4 | NA | CASSFQGRETGANVLTF
TRBV5-4 | once | CASSLAGNEAFF
TRBV9 | NA | CASSVGGVVGYTF
TRBV5-1 | NA | CASSLVQAGYGYTF
TRBV9 | NA | CASSVSTGIMNTEAFF
TRBV4-2 | NA | CASSLLNQETQYF
TRBV6-5 | NA | CASSPIGRGNQPQHF